The present T cell receptor beta chain was sequenced within a study of OX40 agonist ivuxolimab in advanced cancers. At the level of the whole study: Ivuxolimab, which targeted the costimulatory receptor OX40 (CD134), was an agonistic, fully human IgG2 monoclonal antibody. The paper reports the monotherapy dose-escalation portion (N of about 51 patients) of the phase I ivuxolimab trial. Intravenous ivuxolimab was administered to patients every 2 weeks at six dose levels: 0.01, 0.1, 0.3, 1.5, 3 and 10 mg/kg. Prior anti-PD-1, anti-PD-L1 or anti-CTLA-4 therapy was permitted, and checkpoint inhibitors had been received by 40% to 50% of dose-escalation patients. Of the approximately 54 dose-escalation patients, hepatocellular carcinoma was present in about 20, melanoma in approximately 15, renal cell carcinoma in 9 and head and neck cancer in 9. Partial responses were achieved by three dose-escalation patients, of whom one had hepatocellular carcinoma and two had cutaneous melanoma. The purpose of peripheral TCRbeta sequencing was to test whether ivuxolimab changed TCR sequence diversity and led to clonal T-cell expansion. A male proportion of 70% to 90% and a mean age of 60 years, ranging from roughly 23 to 90, were recorded for the dose-escalation cohort.

Genomic DNA was extracted from sorted cells for sequencing of the TCRbeta CDR3 region. The immunoSEQ Assay was used to sequence the TCRbeta CDR3 regions. TCRdb limited this immuneACCESS table to in-frame rearrangements with V and J called. A share of clones is missing; checked studies link under half to unresolved V genes, and the rest is unexplained. The sample includes about 83,000 clones, with about 81% observed a single time. About 1.7% of the sample comes from the top ten. Patients with a history of autoimmune disease or receiving systemic immunosuppression were excluded from the trial. Peripheral blood for TCR sequencing was drawn from every dose cohort at baseline, at cycle 4 day 1 and at cycle 7 day 1. The samples were drawn from a first-in-human, open-label, multicenter phase I dose-escalation trial of ivuxolimab. Adults with locally advanced or metastatic melanoma, renal cell carcinoma, hepatocellular carcinoma or head and neck squamous cell carcinoma were enrolled in the trial. Before TCR sequencing, CD4+ T cells and CD8+ T cells from peripheral blood were sorted into separate populations.

Summary of the overall study and its limitations: At doses of 0.1 to 3.0 mg/kg, clonal expansion of both CD4+ and CD8+ blood T cells was observed from baseline to week 6. Antigen specificity was not determined for the clonally expanded peripheral T cells. Low levels of normalized T-cell clonal expansion were also seen in some patients who did not respond. After ivuxolimab, expanded clones were on average more numerous among CD8+ T cells than among CD4+ T cells. In the 0.1-3.0 mg/kg groups, partial responders were among the patients with the lowest normalized peripheral clonal expansion, particularly in CD8+ T cells.

V is pared back by 0 bases and J by 3 bases, with 15 bases lying between the germline termini. The germline V gene (reference sequence) specifies SGHNT as CDR1 and YYREEE as CDR2. The cysteine opens and the phenylalanine closes a CDR3 of 16 amino acids. Only CDR3 DNA remains: 48 bases, in frame from the first base. Of note for this clone: Its binding antigen is unknown. No base quality values were provided; no much bigger clone lies one nucleotide off.

This specimen was CD4+ or CD8+ T cells sorted from blood, taken in a trial of the OX40 agonist ivuxolimab. Recombination connected TRBV5-4 to TRBJ1-2, with the D gene not clear enough to name. The sequence came from an adult with an advanced solid tumor such as melanoma, head and neck, liver or kidney cancer. Here is the DNA: TGTGCCAGCAGCTTGGCCGGGAGGGCGGAAGACTATGGCTACACCTTC. It translates to CASSLAGRAEDYGYTF.